The clone carrying this T cell receptor (beta chain) was counted ten times or more. This specimen comes from a study of glioma-infiltrating T cells. V was trimmed by 8 bases and J by 10 bases, leaving 20 bases between them. This CDR3 contains 13 residues. From germline, CDR1 is SEHNR and CDR2 FQNEAQ (reference sequence). TCR alpha and beta CDR3 regions were amplified from RNA using iRepertoire nested multiplex PCR. TCRdb passed the multiplex PCR reads through MiXCR, listing each CDR3 protein once. The sample has 100,000 to 150,000 distinct CDR3 sequences; roughly a quarter are singletons. Sequencing used glioma tissue, nonneoplastic brain tissue, or PBMCs (not recorded which). This clonotype originated in a human donor with low-grade glioma or glioblastoma, undergoing nonglioma brain surgery, or in good health (not recorded which). The chain carries TRBV7-9 and TRBJ1-1; D call uncertain. The CDR3 DNA reads TGTGCCAGCCACTCCGTCCGGGCTTTCGGAGCTTTCTTT. It translates to CASHSVRAFGAFF.